Shown below are 4 T cell receptor beta chains from a single sample sequenced in a study of OX40 agonist ivuxolimab in advanced cancers. Generated by immunoSEQ multiplex PCR, the TCRdb table keeps only in-frame clones and is missing some. The profile shows tens of thousands of clones, roughly 90% of them singletons. This material consisted of CD4+ or CD8+ T cells sorted from blood, taken in a trial of the OX40 agonist ivuxolimab. The source is an adult with an advanced solid tumor such as melanoma, head and neck, liver or kidney cancer.

The chain combines TRBV19 with TRBJ1-2; D ambiguous. This CDR3 is built from 12 residues. The V gene lost 7 bases and the J gene lost 3 bases, with 9 bases spanning the gap. Germline values: CDR1 LNHDA, CDR2 SQIVND (reference sequence). CDR3 sequence: CASNDNYYGYTF. CDR3 DNA sequence: TGTGCCAGTAACGATAATTACTATGGCTACACCTTC.

The V and J genes are TRBV5-1 and TRBJ1-6, with D uncertain. CDR1 SGHRS and CDR2 YFSETQ come from the germline V gene. Trimming stripped 0 bases from V and 8 bases from J, with 3 bases between. The CDR3 has 12 amino acids. The CDR3 is CASSLVDSPLHF. In nucleotides, the CDR3 is TGCGCCAGCAGCTTGGTCGATTCACCCCTCCACTTT.

V usage is TRBV11-3 and J usage is TRBJ1-2, with 7 bases that match TRBD1. Germline CDR1 SGHNT, CDR2 YENEEA. The CDR3 has 14 amino acids. V trimming: 4 bases; J trimming: 4 bases; junction bases outside the gene matches: 6. CDR3 DNA: TGTGCCAGCAGCTCTGGGACAGCGACCTATGGCTACACCTTC. Translation gives CASSSGTATYGYTF.

This chain uses TRBV5-1 with TRBJ1-2; D is uncertain. The CDR3 loop spans 16 amino acids. Germline assignment: CDR1 SGHRS and CDR2 YFSETQ. V lost 5 bases, J lost 1 base, and 18 bases lay in between. The CDR3 bases are TGCGCCAGCAGTTCCGACGGGATCGTGAATAACTATGGCTACACCTTC. It codes for CASSSDGIVNNYGYTF.